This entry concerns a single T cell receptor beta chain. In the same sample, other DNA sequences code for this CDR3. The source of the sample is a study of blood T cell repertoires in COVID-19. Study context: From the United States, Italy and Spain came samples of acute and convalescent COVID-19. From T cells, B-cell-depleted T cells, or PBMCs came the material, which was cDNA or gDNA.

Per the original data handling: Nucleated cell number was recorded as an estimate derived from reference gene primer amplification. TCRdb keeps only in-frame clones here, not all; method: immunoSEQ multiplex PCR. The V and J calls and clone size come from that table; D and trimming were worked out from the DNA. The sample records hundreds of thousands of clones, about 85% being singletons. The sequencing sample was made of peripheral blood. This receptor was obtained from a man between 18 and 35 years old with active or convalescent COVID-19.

The CDR3 spells CASSPGLAGAYNEQFF. The CDR3 region has the DNA TGTGCCAGCAGCCCGGGACTAGCGGGAGCCTACAATGAGCAGTTCTTC. This chain connects TRBV7-3 to TRBJ2-1; 14 bases match TRBD2. The CDR3 covers 16 residues. V shed 5 bases, J shed 2 bases, and the junction held 2 bases outside the gene matches. Per the germline V gene, CDR1 is SGHTA and CDR2 is FQGTGA.